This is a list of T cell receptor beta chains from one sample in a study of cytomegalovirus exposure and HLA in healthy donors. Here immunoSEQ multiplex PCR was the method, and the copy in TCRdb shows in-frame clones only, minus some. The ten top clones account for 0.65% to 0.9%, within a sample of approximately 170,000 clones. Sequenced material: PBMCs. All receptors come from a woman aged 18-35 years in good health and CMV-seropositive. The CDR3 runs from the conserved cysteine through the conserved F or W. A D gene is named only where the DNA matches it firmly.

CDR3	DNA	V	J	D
CASSFGPGWGQESYEQYF	TGTGCCAGCAGCTTTGGGCCGGGTTGGGGACAGGAATCCTACGAGCAGTACTTC	TRBV7-6	TRBJ2-7	TRBD1
CAISDGPADGYTF	TGTGCCATCAGTGACGGCCCCGCGGATGGCTACACCTTC	TRBV10-3	TRBJ1-2	NA
CASSSGGTEAFF	TGTGCCAGCAGCTCCGGGGGAACTGAAGCTTTCTTT	TRBV7-9	TRBJ1-1	NA
CASSYQGGGVTEAFF	TGTGCCAGCAGCTACCAAGGCGGGGGTGTTACTGAAGCTTTCTTT	TRBV7-2	TRBJ1-1	NA
CASSENTGVINYGYTF	TGTGCCAGCAGTGAAAATACAGGAGTCATTAACTATGGCTACACCTTC	TRBV6-1	TRBJ1-2	NA
CASSPYGGQNSPLHF	TGCGCCAGCAGCCCCTACGGGGGGCAAAATTCACCCCTCCACTTT	TRBV5-1	TRBJ1-6	NA
CASSPRGTGGAAETQYF	TGCGCCAGCAGCCCCAGAGGGACAGGGGGCGCGGCGGAGACCCAGTACTTC	TRBV4-1	TRBJ2-5	TRBD1
CASTPGGVGIEQYF	TGTGCCAGCACCCCCGGGGGAGTTGGGATCGAGCAGTACTTC	TRBV11-2	TRBJ2-7	NA
CASSPGDRSAETQYF	TGTGCCAGCTCACCAGGGGACAGAAGTGCAGAGACCCAGTACTTC	TRBV18	TRBJ2-5	TRBD1
CASSSSGRGIYGYTF	TGTGCCAGCAGTTCGTCGGGCAGGGGGATCTATGGCTACACCTTC	TRBV27	TRBJ1-2	TRBD1
CASSPSEVPPLHF	TGTGCCAGCTCACCATCGGAGGTCCCACCCCTCCACTTT	TRBV18	TRBJ1-6	NA
CASSTDRVSYNEQFF	TGTGCCAGCAGTACCGACAGGGTGTCCTACAATGAGCAGTTCTTC	TRBV2	TRBJ2-1	TRBD1
CASNQGFSNQPQHF	TGTGCGAGTAATCAGGGGTTTAGCAATCAGCCCCAGCATTTT	TRBV6-6	TRBJ1-5	NA
CASSEALTGGSSYEQYF	TGTGCCAGCAGTGAAGCTTTGACAGGGGGTTCCTCCTACGAGCAGTACTTC	TRBV6-1	TRBJ2-7	TRBD1
CASSIDRGGNQPQHF	TGTGCCAGTAGTATTGACAGGGGCGGCAATCAGCCCCAGCATTTT	TRBV19	TRBJ1-5	TRBD1
CASSPTGNQPQHF	TGTGCCAGCAGTCCGACAGGCAATCAGCCCCAGCATTTT	TRBV7-9	TRBJ1-5	NA
CATSREAGEGEKLFF	TGTGCCACCAGCAGAGAGGCAGGGGAAGGCGAAAAACTGTTTTTT	TRBV15	TRBJ1-4	NA
CASSGTGTNSPLHF	TGTGCCAGCAGTGGGACAGGGACTAATTCACCCCTCCACTTT	TRBV6-1	TRBJ1-6	TRBD1
CASSHTGGGLGGYGYTF	TGCGCCAGCAGCCACACAGGGGGCGGGCTAGGTGGCTATGGCTACACCTTC	TRBV4-1	TRBJ1-2	TRBD1
CASTRQGRGNTEAFF	TGTGCCAGCACCCGACAGGGGAGGGGGAACACTGAAGCTTTCTTT	TRBV27	TRBJ1-1	TRBD1
CASSQVRTANTGELFF	TGTGCCAGCAGCCAAGTGAGGACAGCGAACACCGGGGAGCTGTTTTTT	TRBV14	TRBJ2-2	NA
CATSRFREGGADTQYF	TGTGCCACCAGCAGATTTCGGGAGGGCGGCGCAGATACGCAGTATTTT	TRBV15	TRBJ2-3	TRBD2
CASSQDSGTGSYEQYF	TGCGCCAGCAGCCAAGACTCCGGGACAGGGTCGTACGAGCAGTACTTC	TRBV4-3	TRBJ2-7	TRBD1
CASRRDRGGEKLFF	TGTGCCAGCAGGAGGGACAGGGGAGGTGAAAAACTGTTTTTT	TRBV2	TRBJ1-4	TRBD1
CASSLGWDNNEQFF	TGTGCCAGCAGCTTAGGGTGGGACAACAATGAGCAGTTCTTC	TRBV11-3	TRBJ2-1	NA